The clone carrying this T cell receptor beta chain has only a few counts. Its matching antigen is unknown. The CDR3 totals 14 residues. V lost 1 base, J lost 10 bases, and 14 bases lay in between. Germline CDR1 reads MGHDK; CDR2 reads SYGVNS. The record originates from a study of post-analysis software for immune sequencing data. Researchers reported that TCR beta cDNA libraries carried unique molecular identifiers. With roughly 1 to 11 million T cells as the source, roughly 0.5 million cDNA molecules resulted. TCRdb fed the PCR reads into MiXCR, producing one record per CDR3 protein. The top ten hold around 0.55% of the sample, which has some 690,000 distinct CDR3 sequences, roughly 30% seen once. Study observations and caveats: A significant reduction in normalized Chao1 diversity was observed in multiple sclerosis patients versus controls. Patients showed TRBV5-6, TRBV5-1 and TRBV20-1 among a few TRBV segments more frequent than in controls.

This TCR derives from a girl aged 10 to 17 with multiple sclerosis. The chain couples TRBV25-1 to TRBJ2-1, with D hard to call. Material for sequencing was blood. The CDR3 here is CASSESILRREQFF. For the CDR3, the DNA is TGTGCCAGCAGTGAATCCATACTCCGGCGCGAGCAGTTCTTC.